The 16 T cell receptor beta chains in this list originate from one sample, sequenced in a study of shared clonotypes between healthy human individuals. The assay was immunoSEQ multiplex PCR, and TCRdb's table has in-frame clones only and misses some. This table has roughly 1,500,000 clones, 98% appearing once. What was sequenced was naive CD4+ T cells sorted from blood. Subset meaning: CD45RA+ positively selected. The receptors stem from a man aged 30 to 39 in good health.

Worth noting for this clone: The sample carries other DNA sequences with the same CDR3. V and J are TRBV9 and TRBJ2-6; D is unresolved. The CDR3 covers 15 residues. CDR1 and CDR2 from the germline V gene are SGDLS and YYNGEE. Trimming stripped 2 bases from V and 0 bases from J, with 6 bases between. CDR3 residues: CASSVTGSGANVLTF. The CDR3 region has the DNA TGTGCCAGCAGCGTTACCGGCTCTGGGGCCAACGTCCTGACTTTC.

This chain uses TRBV5-1 with TRBJ2-7; 7 nucleotides agree with TRBD2. The CDR3 has 16 amino acids. The V segment lost 4 bases and the J segment 1 base; nucleotides outside the gene matches: 11. Germline V gene lookup returns CDR1 SGHRS and CDR2 YFSETQ. CDR3 sequence (DNA): TGCGCCAGCAGCCCGAACCCGGCGGGAGTGTCCTACGAGCAGTACTTC. Translating gives CASSPNPAGVSYEQYF. The full variable domain, with the rest looked up from reference TRBV5-1 and TRBJ2-7, is KAGVTQTPRYLIKTRGQQVTLSCSPISGHRSVSWYQQTPGQGLQFLFEYFSETQRNKGNFPGRFSGRQFSNSRSEMNVSTLELGDSALYLCASSPNPAGVSYEQYFGPGTRLTVT.

In this sample, this clone turned up once. The chain is built from TRBV28 and TRBJ2-7; 10 nucleotides line up with TRBD1. With V trimmed by 8 bases and J by 4 bases, 8 bases remained unmatched. Germline V gene sequence: CDR1 MDHEN, CDR2 SYDVKM. The CDR3 length is 14 residues. The CDR3 loop reads CASLGTGVRYEQYF. The CDR3 nucleotides are TGTGCCAGCCTCGGGACAGGGGTAAGGTACGAGCAGTACTTC.

A single count supports this clone. This chain uses TRBV5-4 with TRBJ1-4; tentatively, D is TRBD1 (6 bases). The CDR3 loop spans 14 amino acids. Germline V lookup: CDR1 SGHNT, CDR2 YYREEE (reference sequence). V was cut by 4 bases and J by 5 bases, with 12 bases left in between. CDR3 sequence: CASSQTGPNEKLFF. The CDR3 DNA is TGTGCCAGCAGCCAGACAGGACCAAATGAAAAACTGTTTTTT.

V and J are TRBV6-4 and TRBJ1-2, with D possibly being TRBD1 (5 bases). The CDR3 length is 13 residues. Germline CDR1 and CDR2: MRHNA and SNTAGT. The V and J ends lost 2 bases and 8 bases respectively, with 12 bases between them. CDR3 loop: CASSDRERGGYTF. The CDR3 coding sequence is TGTGCCAGCAGTGACAGGGAACGGGGCGGCTACACCTTC.

This chain joins TRBV5-5 and TRBJ1-1; D is undetermined. Germline loops: CDR1 SGHKS, CDR2 YYEKEE (reference sequence). The CDR3 has 12 residues. V was shortened by 1 base and J by 14 bases, with 15 bases between the two germline ends. The CDR3: CASSLSPGLGFF. In DNA, the CDR3 is TGTGCCAGCAGCTTGTCTCCCGGGCTTGGCTTCTTT.

This clone was counted once. The CDR3 loop reads CASSESPLTYEQYF. The CDR3 bases are TGTGCCAGCAGTGAATCCCCCCTAACCTACGAGCAGTACTTC. The chain recombines TRBV2 with TRBJ2-7; D is ambiguous. The germline V gene encodes CDR1 SNHLY and CDR2 FYNNEI. The CDR3 spans 14 residues. The ends were cut back, 2 bases at V and 2 bases at J, with 10 bases in the middle.

This clone was picked up one time. This chain connects TRBV4-3 to TRBJ1-5; perhaps TRBD1 as D (6 bases). The CDR3 runs 15 residues. The germline V and J ends were trimmed by 1 base and 6 bases, with 13 bases remaining between them. Germline values: CDR1 LGHNA, CDR2 YSLEER. CDR3 sequence (DNA): TGCGCCAGCAGCCAAGGTTACAGGGTTTCTCAGCCCCAGCATTTT. This codes for CASSQGYRVSQPQHF.

The V call is TRBV27, the J call TRBJ2-3, with 7 bases that match TRBD1. V gave up 3 bases and J gave up 2 bases; unmatched junction bases: 5. From germline, CDR1 is MNHEY and CDR2 SMNVEV (reference sequence). The CDR3 extends over 15 amino acids. CDR3 in amino acids: CASSLNRGYTDTQYF. The CDR3 coding sequence is TGTGCCAGCAGTTTGAACAGGGGCTACACAGATACGCAGTATTTT.

V usage is TRBV5-1 and J usage is TRBJ2-1; D is unclear. Germline V gene data show CDR1 as SGHRS and CDR2 as YFSETQ. Trimming cost V 0 bases and J 9 bases, with 10 bases left between them. The CDR3 consists of 13 residues. The CDR3 here is CASSLDTRSEQFF. As DNA, the CDR3 is TGCGCCAGCAGCTTGGATACGCGCAGTGAGCAGTTCTTC. Variable domain in full (rest from reference TRBV5-1 and TRBJ2-1): KAGVTQTPRYLIKTRGQQVTLSCSPISGHRSVSWYQQTPGQGLQFLFEYFSETQRNKGNFPGRFSGRQFSNSRSEMNVSTLELGDSALYLCASSLDTRSEQFFGPGTRLTVL.

This clone was seen once. The CDR3 region is CASSKLPTGGHSYEQYF. The CDR3 DNA reads as TGTGCCAGCAGCAAATTACCCACTGGGGGGCACTCCTACGAGCAGTACTTC. V gene TRBV7-9 combines with J gene TRBJ2-7; the D gene could be TRBD1 or TRBD2 (6 bases each). Germline V gives CDR1 SEHNR, CDR2 FQNEAQ (reference sequence). The CDR3 is 17 residues long. Trimming cost V 5 bases and J 0 bases, with 20 bases left between them.

The chain uses TRBV2 and TRBJ2-7; D call uncertain. This CDR3 region has 12 residues. Per the germline V gene, CDR1 is SNHLY and CDR2 is FYNNEI. Trimming shortened V by 7 bases and J by 1 base, and 8 bases separated the two germline ends. The CDR3 sequence: CASKRSSYEQYF. The CDR3 nucleotides are TGTGCCAGCAAGAGGAGTTCCTACGAGCAGTACTTC.

This clone has only one observation. The V call is TRBV19, the J call TRBJ2-5, with 9 bases that match TRBD1. This CDR3 is built from 16 residues. The ends lost 6 bases at V and 5 bases at J; junction bases unmatched: 13. The germline V gene has CDR1 LNHDA and CDR2 SQIVND (reference sequence). The CDR3 DNA reads TGTGCCAGTAGGCCCGGGACAGGGAATACGGGCGAGACCCAGTACTTC. Protein product: CASRPGTGNTGETQYF.

The chain joins TRBV9 to TRBJ1-4, with D unresolved. V was cut by 4 bases and J by 8 bases, with 18 bases left in between. Germline CDR1 and CDR2: SGDLS and YYNGEE. The CDR3 spans 15 residues. For the CDR3, the DNA is TGTGCCAGCAGCCTCGGAAAAGGTTTGAGGGAAAAACTGTTTTTT. Residues: CASSLGKGLREKLFF.

CDR3 residues: CASSYNRAGANVLTF. The CDR3, as DNA: TGTGCCAGCAGTTATAACCGAGCCGGGGCCAACGTCCTGACTTTC. The rearrangement uses TRBV6-5 and TRBJ2-6, with D unclear. The V gene's germline CDR1 is MNHEY and CDR2 SVGAGI. V was clipped by 3 bases and J by 4 bases, with 10 bases between them. The CDR3 spans 15 residues.

The rearrangement joins TRBV7-6 to TRBJ2-5; D not resolved. The CDR3 runs to 14 residues. Trimming took off 3 bases at V and 0 bases at J, with 8 bases between the two ends. The germline CDR1 and CDR2 sequences are SGHVS and FNYEAQ. CDR3 sequence: CASSFGQDQETQYF. Here the CDR3 DNA reads TGTGCCAGCAGCTTTGGCCAGGACCAAGAGACCCAGTACTTC.